This T cell receptor beta chain emerged from a study of T-cell reconstitution after alpha-beta-depleted transplantation in children. This clonotype was counted many times. Its antigen is as yet unknown. The V and J ends lost 4 bases and 6 bases respectively, with 10 bases between them. Germline loops: CDR1 MGHDK, CDR2 SYGVNS. CDR3 length: 13 residues. The TCRbeta library was prepared with unique molecular identifiers. Via MiXCR, TCRdb re-called the PCR reads, giving one row per CDR3 protein. The profile shows about 180,000 distinct CDR3 sequences, over 8.5% of them singletons. Study outcomes and limitations: Most T-cell counts and diversity one year after the transplant came from T cells that were newly produced. Reports say that about two months after transplant, the alpha-beta T cells came out of several hundred graft clones that had expanded. Recipient T cells and thymic progenitors that survived were the source of the high TCRbeta diversity seen at day 60 in some patients.

The V and J genes are TRBV25-1 and TRBJ1-5; D possibly corresponds to TRBD1 (5 bases). The material was PBMCs, obtained before TCRalphabeta/CD19-depleted stem cell transplant. This receptor was obtained from a boy aged 2 to 10 with acute myeloid leukemia, due to receive a stem cell transplant. CDR3 amino acids: CASSGGAGQPQHF. The DNA of the CDR3 is TGTGCCAGCAGTGGAGGGGCGGGTCAGCCCCAGCATTTT.